The 21 T cell receptor beta chains reported below all come from one sample, sequenced in a study of OX40 agonist ivuxolimab in advanced cancers. This table comes from immunoSEQ multiplex PCR, and its TCRdb copy is limited to in-frame clones, with some not included. This table holds more than 65,000 clones, roughly 84% found once. The material sequenced was CD4+ or CD8+ T cells sorted from blood, taken in a trial of the OX40 agonist ivuxolimab. The receptors stem from an adult with an advanced solid tumor such as melanoma, head and neck, liver or kidney cancer.

This chain connects TRBV28 to TRBJ1-2, with D perhaps TRBD1 (6 bases). The CDR3 totals 15 residues. The V and J ends lost 7 bases and 4 bases respectively, with 19 bases between them. CDR1 is MDHEN and CDR2 is SYDVKM in the germline V gene. This CDR3 reads CASKKSGGNSYGYTF. In DNA, the CDR3 is TGTGCCAGCAAAAAATCGGGGGGCAATTCCTATGGCTACACCTTC.

CDR3 residues: CSVDTGGTGELFF. DNA for the CDR3: TGCAGCGTTGATACAGGGGGAACCGGGGAGCTGTTTTTT. The genes are TRBV29-1 and TRBJ2-2; 8 positions agree with TRBD1. The V gene's germline CDR1 is SQVTM and CDR2 ANQGSEA. CDR3 length: 13 amino acids. J lost 5 bases, V lost 3 bases, and 2 bases had no gene match.

This chain links TRBV5-1 with TRBJ1-3; 8 nucleotides match TRBD1. This CDR3 region has 15 residues. CDR1 is SGHRS, CDR2 YFSETQ, per germline. V trimming: 0 bases; J trimming: 4 bases; junction bases outside the gene matches: 3. This CDR3 reads CASSLGTGSGNTIYF. In DNA form, the CDR3 reads TGCGCCAGCAGCTTGGGGACAGGGTCCGGAAACACCATATATTTT.

J is TRBJ2-1 and V is TRBV6-5; 7 nucleotides agree with TRBD2. CDR3 size: 13 residues. Trimming at V came to 6 bases and at J to 1 base, leaving 0 bases not matched to a gene. Germline V lookup: CDR1 MNHEY, CDR2 SVGAGI. The CDR3 coding sequence is TGTGCCAGCAGGCGGGAGTCCTACAATGAGCAGTTCTTC. Translating gives CASRRESYNEQFF.

Concerning this clone: The same CDR3 is also encoded by other DNA sequences in this sample. The chain links TRBV18 to TRBJ2-3, with 11 bases matching TRBD2. The germline V gene encodes CDR1 KGHSH and CDR2 LQKENI. The ends lost 3 bases at V and 0 bases at J; junction bases unmatched: 2. The CDR3 length is 16 residues. The CDR3 nucleotides are TGTGCCAGCTCACCCGGGACTAGCGGTAGCACAGATACGCAGTATTTT. Protein product: CASSPGTSGSTDTQYF.

The V gene is TRBV28, the J gene TRBJ2-1; no clear D gene. This CDR3 spans 15 amino acids. Trimming shortened V by 7 bases and J by 1 base, and 14 bases separated the two germline ends. CDR1 is MDHEN, CDR2 SYDVKM, per germline. CDR3 sequence (DNA): TGTGCCAGCAAGGTCGACACGGTTTCCTACAATGAGCAGTTCTTC. Translating it yields CASKVDTVSYNEQFF.

V gene TRBV19 combines with J gene TRBJ2-2, with 12 bases fitting TRBD2. The V segment lost 9 bases and the J segment 2 bases; nucleotides outside the gene matches: 4. Germline V gene data show CDR1 as LNHDA and CDR2 as SQIVND (reference sequence). The CDR3 has 15 residues. CDR3 in DNA: TGTGCCAGCGAGACTAGCGGGGGTAACACCGGGGAGCTGTTTTTT. Its protein product is CASETSGGNTGELFF.

The chain links TRBV11-2 to TRBJ2-5; the D call may be TRBD1 or TRBD2 (5 bases each). Trimming shortened V by 4 bases and J by 5 bases, and 17 bases separated the two germline ends. Per the germline V gene, CDR1 is SGHAT and CDR2 is FQNNGV. The CDR3 covers 15 residues. Here the CDR3 reads CASSSDDWWGETQYF. The CDR3 DNA follows: TGTGCCAGCAGCTCCGACGACTGGTGGGGGGAGACCCAGTACTTC.

CDR3 sequence reads: CASRSGPGSTMQYEQYF. The CDR3 region has the DNA TGTGCCAGCAGGTCAGGCCCCGGGTCGACGATGCAATACGAGCAGTACTTC. This chain joins TRBV7-9 and TRBJ2-7; no definite D call. The CDR3 consists of 17 residues. Germline V lookup: CDR1 SEHNR, CDR2 FQNEAQ (reference sequence). Deletions cut 6 bases from V and 4 bases from J, with 25 bases between.

The rearrangement links TRBV27 to TRBJ2-1, with 8 bases that match TRBD1. J lost 0 bases, V lost 3 bases, and 1 base had no gene match. Per the germline V gene, CDR1 is MNHEY and CDR2 is SMNVEV (reference sequence). The CDR3 runs 15 residues. In nucleotides, the CDR3 is TGTGCCAGCAGTTTCAGGGGGCTCTCCTACAATGAGCAGTTCTTC. It codes for CASSFRGLSYNEQFF.

The J gene is TRBJ2-6, the V gene TRBV18, with a weak D call TRBD1 (6 bases). Germline-derived CDR1 and CDR2 are KGHSH and LQKENI. The CDR3 is made up of 19 amino acids. Between the trimmed V and J ends, which lost 6 bases and 1 base, there was a span of 22 bases. CDR3 bases: TGTGCCAGCTCTCCAAGACAGGCTCAATCGAGTTCTGGGGCCAACGTCCTGACTTTC. Protein: CASSPRQAQSSSGANVLTF.

CDR3 sequence: CASSFLRQGLGANVLTF. As DNA, the CDR3 is TGTGCCAGCAGTTTCCTACGACAGGGGTTGGGGGCCAACGTCCTGACTTTC. This chain uses TRBV28 with TRBJ2-6, with 8 nucleotides matching TRBD1. Trimming at V came to 3 bases and at J to 4 bases, leaving 8 bases not matched to a gene. The CDR3 contains 17 residues. Germline V CDR1 and CDR2: MDHEN, SYDVKM.

This clone came up once. The V call is TRBV11-2, the J call TRBJ2-6; D is ambiguous. V was pared by 7 bases and J by 1 base, with 11 bases between. This CDR3 has 15 residues. Germline CDR1 and CDR2: SGHAT and FQNNGV. The CDR3 coding sequence is TGTGCCAGCACCCACCGGAGATCTGGGGCCAACGTCCTGACTTTC. Protein product: CASTHRRSGANVLTF. The whole variable domain, filled in from reference TRBV11-2 and TRBJ2-6, reads EAGVAQSPRYKIIEKRQSVAFWCNPISGHATLYWYQQILGQGPKLLIQFQNNGVVDDSQLPKDRFSAERLKGVDSTLKIQPAKLEDSAVYLCASTHRRSGANVLTFGAGSRLTVL.

This clone has a handful of counts. The genes are TRBV7-9 and TRBJ2-3, with D perhaps TRBD2 (5 bases). This CDR3 is 12 amino acids long. Germline CDR1 SEHNR, CDR2 FQNEAQ (reference sequence). Trimming pared 6 bases from V and 3 bases from J, leaving 7 bases between. For the CDR3, the DNA is TGTGCCAGCAGAGAGGGTACAGATACGCAGTATTTT. It translates to CASREGTDTQYF.

The chain links TRBV19 to TRBJ2-5, with 9 bases lining up with TRBD1. Germline V CDR1 and CDR2: LNHDA, SQIVND (reference sequence). V was clipped by 8 bases and J by 1 base; unmatched bases: 5. This CDR3 is built from 14 residues. CDR3: CASGTGIIQETQYF. CDR3 bases: TGTGCCAGTGGGACAGGGATCATCCAAGAGACCCAGTACTTC.

This chain joins TRBV19 and TRBJ1-1; possible D gene TRBD1, 5 bases. Trimming stripped 10 bases from V and 2 bases from J, with 14 bases between. This CDR3 contains 13 residues. Germline loops: CDR1 LNHDA, CDR2 SQIVND (reference sequence). The CDR3, as DNA: TGTGCCACTCAGGGTCCTTTTAACACTGAAGCTTTCTTT. Protein sequence: CATQGPFNTEAFF.

The CDR3 loop reads CASSLNTYEQYF. The CDR3 bases are TGTGCCAGCAGTCTGAACACCTACGAGCAGTACTTC. The chain employs TRBV7-9 and TRBJ2-7; no clear D gene. This CDR3 region has 12 residues. V lost 6 bases and J lost 2, with 8 bases in between. CDR1 and CDR2 (germline): SEHNR, FQNEAQ (reference sequence).

The DNA of the CDR3 is TGTGCCAGCAGCTTAGTTCCGGACGCCGCTTACGAGCAGTACTTC. Its protein product is CASSLVPDAAYEQYF. The J gene is TRBJ2-7, the V gene TRBV5-6, with unresolved D. Germline CDR1 SGHDT, CDR2 YYEEEE. This CDR3 has 15 residues. V was cut by 2 bases and J by 4 bases, with 16 bases left in between.

This chain uses TRBV18 with TRBJ1-1, with TRBD1 as a possible D gene (5 bases). Trimming removed 3 bases at V and 4 bases at J, with 12 bases between. Germline V gene data show CDR1 as KGHSH and CDR2 as LQKENI. The CDR3 totals 14 residues. The CDR3 loop is CASSPTGPGTEAFF. CDR3 in DNA: TGTGCCAGCTCACCCACAGGACCGGGCACTGAAGCTTTCTTT.

This clone showed up just once. The chain links TRBV5-5 to TRBJ2-5, with TRBD1 matching over 8 bases. The germline V gene has CDR1 SGHKS and CDR2 YYEKEE (reference sequence). Germline trimming cut 4 bases from V and 1 base from J; bases unmatched to any gene: 6. The CDR3 covers 15 residues. The CDR3 here is CASSGGTGFQETQYF. The CDR3 DNA is TGTGCCAGCAGCGGGGGGACAGGTTTCCAAGAGACCCAGTACTTC.

The CDR3 here is CASSPGLAGILETQYF. The DNA for the CDR3 is TGTGCCAGCAGCCCCGGACTAGCGGGGATTTTAGAGACCCAGTACTTC. The chain carries TRBV5-4 and TRBJ2-5, with 12 bases matching TRBD2. Germline CDR1 SGHNT, CDR2 YYREEE (reference sequence). The V gene end was trimmed by 4 bases and the J gene end by 4 bases; junction bases not matched to a gene: 8. The CDR3 loop spans 16 amino acids.